What follows are 22 T cell receptor beta chains derived from one specimen sequenced in a study of blood T cell repertoires in COVID-19. Profiled with immunoSEQ multiplex PCR; TCRdb holds only in-frame clones, not every one. The sample has some 120,000 clones; around 83% are singletons. Input material: peripheral blood. Source of these receptors: a man aged 70 or older with acute or convalescent COVID-19.

The V gene is TRBV19, the J gene TRBJ1-1; the D gene is possibly TRBD1 (5 bases). Trimming shortened V by 8 bases and J by 4 bases, and 14 bases separated the two germline ends. The germline gives CDR1 LNHDA, CDR2 SQIVND (reference sequence). The CDR3 extends over 13 amino acids. CDR3 DNA sequence: TGTGCCAGTCGATATCGGGGGGGCACTGAAGCTTTCTTT. Translated, it gives CASRYRGGTEAFF.

This rearrangement joins TRBV9 to TRBJ2-1; possibly TRBD2 for D (6 bases). Trimming took 4 bases from V and 3 from J, leaving 20 bases between them. This CDR3 is built from 17 residues. Germline V CDR1 and CDR2: SGDLS, YYNGEE. This CDR3 is CASSQGLEPGVYNEQFF. The CDR3 nucleotides are TGTGCCAGCAGCCAGGGACTGGAACCGGGGGTCTACAATGAGCAGTTCTTC. Complete variable domain (other parts from reference TRBV9 and TRBJ2-1): DSGVTQTPKHLITATGQRVTLRCSPRSGDLSVYWYQQSLDQGLQFLIQYYNGEERAKGNILERFSAQQFPDLHSELNLSSLELGDSALYFCASSQGLEPGVYNEQFFGPGTRLTVL.

This chain uses TRBV18 with TRBJ1-6, with TRBD1 matching 7 bases. The CDR3 is 17 residues long. J lost 7 bases, V lost 2 bases, and 11 bases had no gene match. Germline V lookup: CDR1 KGHSH, CDR2 LQKENI. CDR3 in amino acids: CASSPFGTGQKNSPLHF. In nucleotides, the CDR3 is TGTGCCAGCTCACCATTTGGTACGGGACAGAAGAATTCACCCCTCCACTTT.

The table lists this clone with a count of one. This chain links TRBV6-6 with TRBJ1-1, with 7 bases matching TRBD1. V shed 5 bases and J 1 base; nucleotides not matched to a gene: 7. From germline, CDR1 is MNHNY and CDR2 SVGAGI (reference sequence). This CDR3 contains 15 residues. CDR3 residues: CASSTSGTANTEAFF. In DNA, the CDR3 is TGTGCCAGCAGTACCTCCGGGACAGCGAACACTGAAGCTTTCTTT.

This sequence joins TRBV9 and TRBJ2-1, with 7 nucleotides matching TRBD2. Trimming removed 1 base from V and 1 base from J; junction bases left unmatched: 2. The CDR3 totals 15 residues. The germline V gene encodes CDR1 SGDLS and CDR2 YYNGEE. The CDR3 DNA reads as TGTGCCAGCAGCGTAAAGCGGGAATCCTACAATGAGCAGTTCTTC. As protein: CASSVKRESYNEQFF.

The CDR3 nucleotides read TGTGCCAGCACCAACCCCGGGACAACGGGTGAGCAGTTCTTC. Translation gives CASTNPGTTGEQFF. This chain joins TRBV2 and TRBJ2-1, with D perhaps matching TRBD1 (6 bases). Germline V CDR1 and CDR2: SNHLY, FYNNEI. The germline V and J ends were trimmed by 7 bases and 9 bases, with 19 bases remaining between them. CDR3 length equals 14 residues.

This sequence joins TRBV3-1 (or the pseudogene TRBV3-2) and TRBJ2-2; tentatively, D is TRBD1 (6 bases). The CDR3 is 15 residues long. Trimming stripped 1 base from V and 5 bases from J, with 11 bases between. From germline, CDR1 is LGHDT and CDR2 YNNKEL (reference sequence). The CDR3 loop reads CASSQGTVGTGELFF. CDR3 DNA: TGTGCCAGCAGCCAAGGGACAGTGGGGACCGGGGAGCTGTTTTTT.

V gene TRBV2 combines with J gene TRBJ1-2; the D is unclear. The germline V gene encodes CDR1 SNHLY and CDR2 FYNNEI. V was cut by 5 bases and J by 6 bases, with 10 bases left in between. This CDR3 comprises 12 residues. In DNA, the CDR3 is TGTGCCAGCAGTCAGGAGGGAAATGGCTACACCTTC. Translation gives CASSQEGNGYTF. The variable domain in full, completed from reference TRBV2 and TRBJ1-2, reads EPEVTQTPSHQVTQMGQEVILRCVPISNHLYFYWYRQILGQKVEFLVSFYNNEISEKSEIFDDQFSVERPDGSNFTLKIRSTKLEDSAMYFCASSQEGNGYTFGSGTRLTVV.

The table lists this clone with a count of one. The chain carries TRBV5-1 and TRBJ2-3; 7 bases are shared with TRBD2. CDR1 is SGHRS and CDR2 is YFSETQ in the germline V gene. V lost 2 bases, J lost 0 bases, and 3 bases stayed unmatched. This CDR3 has 15 amino acids. The CDR3 DNA reads TGCGCCAGCAGCTTCGGTAGCGGGAGCACAGATACGCAGTATTTT. Translating it yields CASSFGSGSTDTQYF.

This rearrangement joins TRBV21-1 to TRBJ2-3; TRBD1, the table's D call, was not compared with the DNA. TRBV21-1 corresponds to a pseudogene. The CDR3 has 11 residues. The CDR3 spells CASSKGPGDNF. The CDR3 nucleotides are TGTGCCAGCAGCAAAGGGCCCGGGGACAATTTT.

The chain employs TRBV4-2 and TRBJ2-2; 7 bases align to TRBD1. The CDR3 spans 17 residues. Trimming cost V 1 base and J 2 bases; bases outside gene matches: 7. CDR1 is LGHNA and CDR2 is YNFKEQ in the germline V gene. The CDR3 DNA follows: TGTGCCAGCAGCCAAGTCGAGGGGGCCTTTAACACCGGGGAGCTGTTTTTT. Residues: CASSQVEGAFNTGELFF.

The rearrangement uses TRBV6-5 and TRBJ1-6, with D unresolved. Per germline, CDR1 MNHEY and CDR2 SVGAGI. Trimming removed 4 bases at V and 9 bases at J, with 16 bases between. The length of the CDR3 is 15 residues. CDR3 DNA sequence: TGTGCCAGCAGTTTCGAAAGACGCCTAGGTTCACCCCTCCACTTT. Amino acids: CASSFERRLGSPLHF.

The chain employs TRBV29-1 and TRBJ1-1; D call uncertain. Germline values: CDR1 SQVTM, CDR2 ANQGSEA. Trimming removed 4 bases from V and 5 bases from J, with 11 bases in between. This CDR3 contains 12 residues. The CDR3 DNA reads TGCAGCGTTGTTTGGCAGTCAACTGAAGCTTTCTTT. Translation gives CSVVWQSTEAFF.

The chain carries TRBV5-4 and TRBJ2-1, with 9 nucleotides matching TRBD1. The ends lost 0 bases at V and 9 bases at J; junction bases unmatched: 4. The CDR3 length is 14 residues. CDR1 and CDR2 (germline): SGHNT, YYREEE (reference sequence). CDR3 coding DNA: TGTGCCAGCAGCTTGGGACAGGGGGAGGGTGAGCAGTTCTTC. Translation gives CASSLGQGEGEQFF.

The rearrangement uses TRBV5-1 and TRBJ2-3, with a tentative D call TRBD2 (5 bases). In germline, CDR1 is SGHRS, CDR2 YFSETQ. Trimming stripped 0 bases from V and 6 bases from J, with 5 bases between. The CDR3 sequence is 12 residues long. The chain's CDR3 is CASSLVADTQYF. The CDR3, as DNA: TGCGCCAGCAGCTTGGTAGCGGATACGCAGTATTTT.

The chain joins TRBV28 to TRBJ2-7; 11 bases are shared with TRBD2. Looked up from germline, CDR1 is MDHEN and CDR2 is SYDVKM. V lost 7 bases to trimming and J lost 4 bases; unmatched junction nucleotides: 15. This CDR3 is 17 amino acids long. In nucleotides, the CDR3 is TGTGCCAGCACATCCGGGGTAGCGGGGGGGCAGGGATACGAGCAGTACTTC. Translating it yields CASTSGVAGGQGYEQYF.

The chain is built from TRBV19 and TRBJ1-4, with a weak D call TRBD1 (6 bases). The CDR3 extends over 13 amino acids. Germline lookup yields CDR1 LNHDA and CDR2 SQIVND (reference sequence). V lost 6 bases to trimming and J lost 8 bases, with 13 bases between them. In DNA, the CDR3 is TGTGCCAGTAGCTCAAACGACAGGGAAAAACTGTTTTTT. Its protein product is CASSSNDREKLFF.

This chain connects TRBV6-5 to TRBJ1-5, with 9 bases that match TRBD1. CDR1 and CDR2 from the germline V gene are MNHEY and SVGAGI. Trimming removed 4 bases from V and 5 bases from J; junction bases left unmatched: 6. The CDR3 is 15 amino acids. The CDR3 protein is CASSFRDRDDQPQHF. As DNA, the CDR3 is TGTGCCAGCAGTTTCCGGGACAGGGACGATCAGCCCCAGCATTTT.

The gene calls are TRBV28 and TRBJ2-3; 13 bases map to TRBD2. The CDR3 sequence is 16 residues long. V trimming: 5 bases; J trimming: 3 bases; junction bases outside the gene matches: 5. Germline loops: CDR1 MDHEN, CDR2 SYDVKM. This CDR3 is CASSPTSGRATDTQYF. In DNA form, the CDR3 reads TGTGCCAGCAGTCCAACTAGCGGGAGGGCAACAGATACGCAGTATTTT.

The chain uses TRBV6-2 or TRBV6-3 and TRBJ2-1; D is uncertain. The CDR3 is 15 amino acids. The germline CDR1 and CDR2 sequences are MNHEY and SVGEGT. V lost 2 bases and J lost 0, with 8 bases in between. The CDR3 here is CASSYGQSSYNEQFF. CDR3 coding DNA: TGTGCCAGCAGTTACGGGCAGAGCTCCTACAATGAGCAGTTCTTC.

V is TRBV7-8 and J is TRBJ1-1, with D perhaps matching TRBD1 (5 bases). The V and J ends lost 2 bases and 9 bases respectively, with 16 bases between them. Germline lookup yields CDR1 SGHVS and CDR2 FQNEAQ. The CDR3 sequence is 14 residues long. The CDR3 DNA sequence: TGTGCCAGCAGCTTAAGGGGTGGGCAGTCGAAAGCTTTCTTT. Translation: CASSLRGGQSKAFF.

V usage is TRBV5-1 and J usage is TRBJ1-6; TRBD1 matches at 7 bases. The CDR3 consists of 20 residues. Germline trimming cut 0 bases from V and 0 bases from J; bases unmatched to any gene: 12. Germline V gene sequence: CDR1 SGHRS, CDR2 YFSETQ. The CDR3 DNA sequence: TGCGCCAGCAGCTTGGATACTTACAGGGGCTCGAGCTCCTATAATTCACCCCTCCACTTT. Amino acid sequence: CASSLDTYRGSSSYNSPLHF.